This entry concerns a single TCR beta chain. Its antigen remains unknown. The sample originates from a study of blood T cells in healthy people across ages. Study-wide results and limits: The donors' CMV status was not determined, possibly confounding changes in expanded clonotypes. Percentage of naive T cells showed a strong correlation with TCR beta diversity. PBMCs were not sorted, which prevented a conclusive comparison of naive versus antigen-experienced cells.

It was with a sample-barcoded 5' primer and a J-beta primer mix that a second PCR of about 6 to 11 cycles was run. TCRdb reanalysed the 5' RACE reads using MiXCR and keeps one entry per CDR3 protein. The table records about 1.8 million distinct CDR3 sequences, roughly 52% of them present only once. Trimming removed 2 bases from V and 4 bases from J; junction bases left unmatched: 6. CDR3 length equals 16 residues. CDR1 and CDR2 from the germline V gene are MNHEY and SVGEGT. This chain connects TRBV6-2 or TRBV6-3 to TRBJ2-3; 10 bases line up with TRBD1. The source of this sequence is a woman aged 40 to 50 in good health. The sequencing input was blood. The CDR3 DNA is TGTGCCAGCAGTTACGACAGGGGGCGCATATCAGATACGCAGTATTTT. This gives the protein CASSYDRGRISDTQYF.